The present TCR beta chain was sequenced within a study of OX40 agonist ivuxolimab in advanced cancers. Study findings and constraints: CD4+ and CD8+ blood T cells expanded clonally by week 6 at 0.1 to 3.0 mg/kg.

Trimming took off 7 bases at V and 0 bases at J, with 9 bases between the two ends. The CDR3 spans 14 residues. The V gene's germline CDR1 is LNHDA and CDR2 SQIVND (reference sequence). TCRdb's copy holds only in-frame clones and misses some; the assay was immunoSEQ multiplex PCR. Of around 94,000 clones in the sample, around 90% were seen once. Note on this clone: Its antigen is not identified.

Material: CD4+ or CD8+ T cells sorted from blood, obtained in a trial of the OX40 agonist ivuxolimab. The chain couples TRBV19 to TRBJ2-2; no definite D call. This TCR was sampled from an adult with an advanced solid tumor such as melanoma, head and neck, liver or kidney cancer. The CDR3 reads CASIRTANTGELFF. CDR3 bases: TGTGCCAGTATTAGGACGGCGAACACCGGGGAGCTGTTTTTT. Full variable domain (outside the CDR3, taken from reference TRBV19 and TRBJ2-2): DGGITQSPKYLFRKEGQNVTLSCEQNLNHDAMYWYRQDPGQGLRLIYYSQIVNDFQKGDIAEGYSVSREKKESFPLTVTSAQKNPTAFYLCASIRTANTGELFFGEGSRLTVL.